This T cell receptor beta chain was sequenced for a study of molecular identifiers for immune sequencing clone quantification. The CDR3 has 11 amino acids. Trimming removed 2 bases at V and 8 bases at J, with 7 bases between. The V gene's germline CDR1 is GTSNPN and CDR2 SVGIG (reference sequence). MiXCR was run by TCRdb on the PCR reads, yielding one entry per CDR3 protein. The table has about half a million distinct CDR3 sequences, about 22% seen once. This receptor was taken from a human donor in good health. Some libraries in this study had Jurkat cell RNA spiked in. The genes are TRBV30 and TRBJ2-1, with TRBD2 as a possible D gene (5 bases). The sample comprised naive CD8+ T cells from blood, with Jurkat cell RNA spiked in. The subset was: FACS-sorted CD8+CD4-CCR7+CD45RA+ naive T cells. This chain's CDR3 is CAWSLEDEQFF. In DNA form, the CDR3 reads TGTGCCTGGAGTCTGGAGGATGAGCAGTTCTTC.